Shown below are 31 T cell receptor beta chains from a single sample sequenced in a study of T cell responses to AZD1222 COVID-19 vaccine. Only in-frame clones appear in the TCRdb table, and some are missing; sequencing was by immunoSEQ multiplex PCR. The sample includes about 120,000 clones, 90% seen only once; the top ten take 4% to 4.5%. The sequenced sample was peripheral blood, obtained 28 days after the second dose of the MenACWY control vaccine. The receptor set was obtained from an adult who received the MenACWY meningococcal vaccine as a control.

The J gene is TRBJ1-6, the V gene TRBV2; unclear D gene. The CDR3 has 17 amino acids. V lost 6 bases and J lost 7, with 22 bases in between. Germline values: CDR1 SNHLY, CDR2 FYNNEI. In DNA form, the CDR3 reads TGTGCCAGCAGAAGAACGGAAGAAGGGTATGGCAATTCACCCCTCCACTTT. It yields the protein CASRRTEEGYGNSPLHF.

The rearrangement uses TRBV9 and TRBJ2-3; perhaps D is TRBD1 or TRBD2 (5 bases each). The CDR3 extends over 16 amino acids. V was cut by 0 bases and J by 1 base, with 12 bases left in between. Germline CDR1 is SGDLS and CDR2 is YYNGEE. CDR3 DNA sequence: TGTGCCAGCAGCGTAGTGGGGCGGGCTCGCACAGATACGCAGTATTTT. Protein: CASSVVGRARTDTQYF.

This clone was recorded once. This chain links TRBV12-3 or TRBV12-4 with TRBJ2-3; D is undetermined. The CDR3 has 12 residues. Trimming stripped 5 bases from V and 4 bases from J, with 7 bases between. CDR3 protein: CASSEVPDTQYF. CDR3 in DNA: TGTGCCAGCAGTGAAGTCCCAGATACGCAGTATTTT.

The rearrangement uses TRBV18 and TRBJ1-1; D is perhaps TRBD1 (6 bases). V was pared by 3 bases and J by 10 bases, with 15 bases between. In germline, CDR1 is KGHSH, CDR2 LQKENI. The CDR3 is 13 residues long. CDR3 nucleotide sequence: TGTGCCAGCTCACCGGGGGCGGACCTGGGAGCTTTCTTT. Protein product: CASSPGADLGAFF.

The V and J genes are TRBV2 and TRBJ2-7; TRBD2 matches 10 bases. The length of the CDR3 is 16 residues. The ends lost 6 bases at V and 1 base at J; junction bases unmatched: 9. Germline loops: CDR1 SNHLY, CDR2 FYNNEI. CDR3 sequence: CASSAPMGLASYEQYF. For the CDR3, the DNA is TGTGCCAGCAGCGCACCCATGGGACTAGCGTCCTACGAGCAGTACTTC.

The chain carries TRBV6-1 and TRBJ2-3; D is perhaps TRBD1 (5 bases). The germline V and J ends were trimmed by 2 bases and 4 bases, with 10 bases remaining between them. Germline V gene sequence: CDR1 MNHNS, CDR2 SASEGT. The CDR3 has 14 residues. The CDR3 sequence: CASSERQSPDTQYF. Here the CDR3 DNA reads TGTGCCAGCAGTGAACGACAGAGCCCAGATACGCAGTATTTT.

This clone was detected once. The rearrangement uses TRBV4-3 and TRBJ2-3, with TRBD1 matching 7 bases. The CDR3 sequence is 19 residues long. Germline CDR1 LGHNA, CDR2 YSLEER. V trimming: 0 bases; J trimming: 0 bases; junction bases outside the gene matches: 12. CDR3 sequence: CASSQERSPTGLSTDTQYF. CDR3 coding DNA: TGCGCCAGCAGCCAAGAACGGAGTCCGACAGGGCTGAGCACAGATACGCAGTATTTT.

V is TRBV5-4 and J is TRBJ2-4; a possible D gene is TRBD1 (5 bases). V was shortened by 0 bases and J by 8 bases, with 12 bases between the two germline ends. In germline, CDR1 is SGHNT, CDR2 YYREEE (reference sequence). The CDR3 covers 14 residues. The CDR3 DNA follows: TGTGCCAGCAGCTTGGAGGGGCCGGTTGACATTCAGTACTTC. Its translation: CASSLEGPVDIQYF. Full variable domain (rest looked up from reference TRBV5-4 and TRBJ2-4): ETGVTQSPTHLIKTRGQQVTLRCSSQSGHNTVSWYQQALGQGPQFIFQYYREEENGRGNFPPRFSGLQFPNYSSELNVNALELDDSALYLCASSLEGPVDIQYFGAGTRLSVL.

The sample holds a few counts of this clone. This chain connects TRBV6-5 to TRBJ2-7; 13 bases align to TRBD2. Germline CDR1 is MNHEY and CDR2 is SVGAGI. The trim removed 7 bases at V and 4 bases at J, leaving 4 bases unmatched. This CDR3 comprises 14 residues. DNA for the CDR3: TGTGCCAGCACCCTGACTAGCGGGAGGTACGAGCAGTACTTC. As protein: CASTLTSGRYEQYF.

This chain joins TRBV28 and TRBJ1-4, with D unresolved. The CDR3 totals 12 residues. V gave up 2 bases and J gave up 7 bases, with 5 bases separating them. Germline loops: CDR1 MDHEN, CDR2 SYDVKM. CDR3 DNA sequence: TGTGCCAGCAGTTTACCGCGTGAAAAACTGTTTTTT. It is translated as CASSLPREKLFF. Variable domain in full (rest from reference TRBV28 and TRBJ1-4): DVKVTQSSRYLVKRTGEKVFLECVQDMDHENMFWYRQDPGLGLRLIYFSYDVKMKEKGDIPEGYSVSREKKERFSLILESASTNQTSMYLCASSLPREKLFFGSGTQLSVL.

This chain links TRBV7-8 with TRBJ2-3; 7 nucleotides align to TRBD1. The CDR3 consists of 14 residues. Germline V gene lookup returns CDR1 SGHVS and CDR2 FQNEAQ. V shed 0 bases and J 8 bases; nucleotides not matched to a gene: 5. The CDR3 bases are TGTGCCAGCAGCTTAGCGAACAGGGGTTTTACGCAGTATTTT. Translating it yields CASSLANRGFTQYF.

V is TRBV6-5 and J is TRBJ2-7, with D possibly TRBD1 on 6 matching bases. The germline gives CDR1 MNHEY, CDR2 SVGAGI. V shed 8 bases and J shed 3 bases, with 14 bases lying between them. The CDR3 extends over 13 amino acids. CDR3 sequence (DNA): TGTGCCAGCGGTAGGACAGCCTTCTACGAGCAGTACGTC. Residues: CASGRTAFYEQYV.

The V call is TRBV7-9, the J call TRBJ1-2, with D uncertain. Between the trimmed V and J ends, which lost 5 bases and 7 bases, there was a span of 20 bases. Germline-derived CDR1 and CDR2 are SEHNR and FQNEAQ (reference sequence). The CDR3 runs 15 residues. Here the CDR3 reads CASSRAAGSQAGYTF. The CDR3 DNA reads TGTGCCAGCAGCCGCGCGGCGGGGTCCCAGGCTGGCTACACCTTC.

This rearrangement joins TRBV18 to TRBJ1-1; 12 bases agree with TRBD1. V trimming: 4 bases; J trimming: 1 base; junction bases outside the gene matches: 1. Per germline, CDR1 KGHSH and CDR2 LQKENI. The CDR3 runs 15 residues. The CDR3 region has the DNA TGTGCCAGCTCACAGGGACAGGGGGCGAACACTGAAGCTTTCTTT. Translated, it gives CASSQGQGANTEAFF.

The genes are TRBV5-1 and TRBJ1-6; D is unclear. The CDR3 extends over 13 amino acids. The V gene's germline CDR1 is SGHRS and CDR2 YFSETQ. Trimming took 1 base from V and 7 from J, leaving 6 bases between them. For the CDR3, the DNA is TGCGCCAGCAGCTTGAATCAGAATTCACCCCTCCACTTT. This encodes CASSLNQNSPLHF. The whole variable domain, remainder taken from reference TRBV5-1 and TRBJ1-6, is KAGVTQTPRYLIKTRGQQVTLSCSPISGHRSVSWYQQTPGQGLQFLFEYFSETQRNKGNFPGRFSGRQFSNSRSEMNVSTLELGDSALYLCASSLNQNSPLHFGNGTRLTVT.

The chain recombines TRBV6-2 or TRBV6-3 with TRBJ2-2; D might be TRBD1 (5 bases). Germline lookup yields CDR1 MNHEY and CDR2 SVGEGT. The CDR3 has 15 amino acids. Between the trimmed V and J ends, which lost 2 bases and 0 bases, there was a span of 7 bases. In DNA form, the CDR3 reads TGTGCCAGCAGTTACAGGGGCGCGAACACCGGGGAGCTGTTTTTT. Translating it yields CASSYRGANTGELFF.

This sequence joins TRBV2 and TRBJ2-1, with TRBD1 matching 8 bases. The CDR3 spans 16 residues. The ends lost 6 bases at V and 0 bases at J; junction bases unmatched: 7. The germline CDR1 and CDR2 sequences are SNHLY and FYNNEI. CDR3: CASRGGQVPSYNEQFF. The DNA of the CDR3 is TGTGCCAGCAGAGGGGGACAGGTGCCCTCCTACAATGAGCAGTTCTTC.

This clone was found a few times. The V gene is TRBV7-8, the J gene TRBJ1-6; TRBD1 might be the D (6 bases). CDR1 is SGHVS, CDR2 FQNEAQ, per germline. Trimming left V 8 bases short and J 10 bases short, with 27 bases between. The CDR3 is 17 residues long. The CDR3 sequence: CASWGARRAGPNSPLHF. CDR3 DNA: TGTGCCAGCTGGGGGGCCCGCCGCGCGGGTCCAAACTCACCCCTCCACTTT.

The CDR3 DNA reads TGTGCCAGCAGCCAAGCCCTCAGCGGGAGGGGGTACAATGAGCAGTTCTTC. It encodes CASSQALSGRGYNEQFF. The J gene is TRBJ2-1, the V gene TRBV14, with 10 bases fitting TRBD2. J lost 4 bases, V lost 1 base, and 7 bases had no gene match. The germline CDR1 and CDR2 sequences are SGHDN and FVKESK. The CDR3 runs to 17 residues.

The chain has TRBV4-3 and TRBJ2-3; possibly TRBD2 for D (6 bases). Deletions cut 0 bases from V and 2 bases from J, with 18 bases between. Per the germline V gene, CDR1 is LGHNA and CDR2 is YSLEER. This CDR3 is built from 18 residues. The DNA for the CDR3 is TGCGCCAGCAGCCAAGAGGTTCTGGGGGGAGCCCCCACAGATACGCAGTATTTT. Translating gives CASSQEVLGGAPTDTQYF.

The chain uses TRBV7-8 and TRBJ2-1; D tentatively reads TRBD1 or TRBD2 (10 bases each). Trimming took off 5 bases at V and 4 bases at J, with 33 bases between the two ends. Germline V gives CDR1 SGHVS, CDR2 FQNEAQ. This CDR3 spans 21 amino acids. In DNA form, the CDR3 reads TGTGCCAGCAGCAACACACCGGGACAGGGGAAGCGGGAGGGAACTTACAATGAGCAGTTCTTC. Translated, it gives CASSNTPGQGKREGTYNEQFF. Drawing the rest from reference TRBV7-8 and TRBJ2-1, the complete variable domain is GAGVSQSPRYKVAKRGQDVALRCDPISGHVSLFWYQQALGQGPEFLTYFQNEAQLDKSGLPSDRFFAERPEGSVSTLKIQRTQQEDSAVYLCASSNTPGQGKREGTYNEQFFGPGTRLTVL.

This sequence joins TRBV27 and TRBJ1-6, with D possibly being TRBD1 (6 bases). With 0 bases removed from V and 9 bases from J, the gap between germline ends came to 9 bases. CDR1 and CDR2 (germline): MNHEY, SMNVEV (reference sequence). The length of the CDR3 is 14 residues. CDR3 residues: CASSLSEGVSPLHF. CDR3 DNA sequence: TGTGCCAGCAGTTTATCGGAGGGGGTTTCACCCCTCCACTTT.

The V call is TRBV28, the J call TRBJ2-7; 8 positions match TRBD1. Germline trimming cut 3 bases from V and 5 bases from J; bases unmatched to any gene: 6. Germline assignment: CDR1 MDHEN and CDR2 SYDVKM. The CDR3 runs 14 residues. The CDR3 protein is CASSLSGGMDEQYF. DNA for the CDR3: TGTGCCAGCAGTTTGTCAGGGGGCATGGACGAGCAGTACTTC.

V and J are TRBV10-3 and TRBJ1-3; D uncertain. The CDR3 loop spans 14 amino acids. With 2 bases removed from V and 4 bases from J, the gap between germline ends came to 9 bases. CDR1 is ENHRY and CDR2 is SYGVKD in the germline V gene. The CDR3 here is CAISEPGSGNTIYF. CDR3 in DNA: TGTGCCATCAGTGAGCCCGGGTCCGGAAACACCATATATTTT.

The chain is built from TRBV5-1 and TRBJ1-5; 7 bases align to TRBD1. V lost 4 bases to trimming and J lost 5 bases; unmatched junction nucleotides: 6. Germline V CDR1 and CDR2: SGHRS, YFSETQ. This CDR3 is built from 14 residues. CDR3 loop: CASSPGQEDQPQHF. The CDR3 nucleotides read TGCGCCAGCAGCCCCGGACAGGAGGATCAGCCCCAGCATTTT.

The J gene is TRBJ2-5, the V gene TRBV4-3; possibly TRBD2 for D (6 bases). The CDR3 extends over 13 amino acids. Trimming removed 4 bases from V and 4 bases from J, with 10 bases in between. Per the germline V gene, CDR1 is LGHNA and CDR2 is YSLEER. The CDR3 bases are TGCGCCAGCAGCCGGGGGACTGTAGAGACCCAGTACTTC. Translated, it gives CASSRGTVETQYF.

The chain uses TRBV11-3 and TRBJ2-6, with D possibly TRBD1 on 6 matching bases. The CDR3 sequence is 20 residues long. Germline V gene lookup returns CDR1 SGHNT and CDR2 YENEEA. V was clipped by 5 bases and J by 0 bases, with 23 bases between them. The CDR3 DNA follows: TGTGCCAGCAGCCCTAGTGTCGGTCTGGGGGCGAGCTCTGGGGCCAACGTCCTGACTTTC. Translation gives CASSPSVGLGASSGANVLTF.

The V gene is TRBV6-5, the J gene TRBJ2-2; D is perhaps TRBD1 or TRBD2 (6 bases each). Germline CDR1 is MNHEY and CDR2 is SVGAGI. The CDR3 spans 16 residues. Trimming took off 4 bases at V and 1 base at J, with 13 bases between the two ends. CDR3 bases: TGTGCCAGCAGTTCCTATGGGGGGCGGAACACCGGGGAGCTGTTTTTT. Translated, it gives CASSSYGGRNTGELFF.

J is TRBJ2-1 and V is TRBV18; no clear D. The CDR3 has 13 amino acids. The V end was cut by 0 bases, the J end by 1 base, with 1 base between. Germline V gives CDR1 KGHSH, CDR2 LQKENI. CDR3 coding DNA: TGTGCCAGCTCACCACCGTCCTACAATGAGCAGTTCTTC. It codes for CASSPPSYNEQFF.

This clone was seen only a few times. The V and J genes are TRBV7-9 and TRBJ2-7; D possibly uses TRBD1 or TRBD2 (6 bases each). CDR1 is SEHNR and CDR2 is FQNEAQ in the germline V gene (reference sequence). The CDR3 has 11 amino acids. Trimming took off 6 bases at V and 6 bases at J, with 9 bases between the two ends. CDR3 coding DNA: TGTGCCAGCAGACAGGGAGGCGAGCAGTACTTC. Residues: CASRQGGEQYF. The variable domain in full, completed from reference TRBV7-9 and TRBJ2-7, reads DTGVSQNPRHKITKRGQNVTFRCDPISEHNRLYWYRQTLGQGPEFLTYFQNEAQLEKSRLLSDRFSAERPKGSFSTLEIQRTEQGDSAMYLCASRQGGEQYFGPGTRLTVT.

The chain joins TRBV28 to TRBJ2-7; a weak D match, TRBD1 (6 bases). The ends were cut back, 4 bases at V and 2 bases at J, with 18 bases in the middle. There are 16 residues in the CDR3. Germline CDR1 MDHEN, CDR2 SYDVKM. The CDR3 here is CASSSPGSGQPYEQYV. The DNA for the CDR3 is TGTGCCAGCAGTTCCCCTGGGTCTGGACAGCCCTACGAGCAGTACGTC.